This T cell receptor beta chain emerged from a study of T cell repertoires in cytomegalovirus infection. Study-level background: It can be stated that public TCR beta signatures indicated CMV infection as well as a matching HLA type. Regarding the study as a whole: The ex vivo response was dominated by HLA-C-restricted CMV-specific TCR beta clonotypes.

V lost 2 bases to trimming and J lost 7 bases; unmatched junction nucleotides: 4. The CDR3 contains 14 residues. One entry per CDR3 protein, called by TCRdb with MiXCR from the reads. The data contain around 450,000 distinct CDR3 sequences, roughly 31% of them seen just once; the ten biggest clones take up approximately 13%. Regarding this clonotype: Its cognate antigen is unknown.

This receptor was obtained from a human donor in good health (CMV status not recorded). Some clones in this sample may be carry-over from other donors' samples. What was sequenced was PBMCs. This sequence joins TRBV12-3 or TRBV12-4 and TRBJ1-4; 7 bases are a match to TRBD1. For the CDR3, the DNA is TGTGCCAGCAGTTTATCAGGGGGATTTGAAAAACTGTTTTTT. Its protein is CASSLSGGFEKLFF.